The 9 T cell receptor beta chains in this list originate from one sample, sequenced in a study of shared clonotypes between healthy human individuals. Some clones are missing from TCRdb's copy, which holds only in-frame ones; the method was immunoSEQ multiplex PCR. The sample shows around 180,000 clones, roughly 93% of them seen only once. The sample taken for sequencing was naive CD4+ T cells sorted from blood. Subset noted: CD45RA+ positively selected. These receptors came from a woman aged 30 to 39 in good health.

The V and J genes are TRBV28 and TRBJ2-7, with no clear D. Trimming pared 6 bases from V and 0 bases from J, leaving 12 bases between. This CDR3 spans 14 amino acids. The germline CDR1 and CDR2 sequences are MDHEN and SYDVKM. The CDR3 region is CASRPELGSYEQYF. DNA of the CDR3: TGTGCCAGCAGGCCCGAGCTGGGCTCCTACGAGCAGTACTTC.

The chain has TRBV14 and TRBJ2-7; D is unclear. Germline V gene lookup returns CDR1 SGHDN and CDR2 FVKESK. The CDR3 covers 15 residues. The V end was cut by 1 base, the J end by 1 base, with 11 bases between. The CDR3: CASSQGLGLSYEQYF. CDR3 nucleotide sequence: TGTGCCAGCAGCCAAGGGTTAGGTTTATCCTACGAGCAGTACTTC.

V is TRBV30 and J is TRBJ1-3; no clear D. There are 15 residues in the CDR3. V lost 4 bases, J lost 0 bases, and 13 bases lay in between. CDR1 and CDR2 from the germline V gene are GTSNPN and SVGIG (reference sequence). CDR3 loop: CAWKRNWNSGNTIYF. CDR3 DNA: TGTGCCTGGAAAAGAAACTGGAACTCTGGAAACACCATATATTTT.

The chain has TRBV5-6 and TRBJ1-1, with TRBD1 as a possible D gene (6 bases). Germline loops: CDR1 SGHDT, CDR2 YYEEEE. This CDR3 comprises 13 residues. V shed 4 bases and J shed 4 bases, with 11 bases lying between them. The CDR3 nucleotides read TGTGCCAGCAGCGCGGACAGTAGCACTGAAGCTTTCTTT. Translating gives CASSADSSTEAFF.

V gene TRBV6-6 combines with J gene TRBJ1-2; D gene unclear. With 5 bases removed from V and 4 bases from J, the gap between germline ends came to 14 bases. This CDR3 has 14 residues. CDR1 and CDR2 (germline): MNHNY, SVGAGI (reference sequence). The CDR3 DNA reads as TGTGCCAGCAGTCCCCTCGGGGTGGGCTATGGCTACACCTTC. Translating it yields CASSPLGVGYGYTF.

This chain connects TRBV28 to TRBJ1-4; TRBD1 might be the D (5 bases). The germline V gene encodes CDR1 MDHEN and CDR2 SYDVKM. This CDR3 comprises 14 residues. V was trimmed by 7 bases and J by 7 bases, leaving 16 bases between them. Written as DNA, the CDR3 is TGTGCCAGCAACTGGGGCGCGACGGGTGAAAAACTGTTTTTT. This translates into CASNWGATGEKLFF.

The chain uses TRBV5-1 and TRBJ1-2; TRBD1 aligns across 9 bases. Trimming at V came to 3 bases and at J to 8 bases, leaving 5 bases not matched to a gene. In germline, CDR1 is SGHRS, CDR2 YFSETQ. CDR3 length: 13 residues. CDR3 nucleotide sequence: TGCGCCAGCAGCTCTGGGGGACAGGGAGGCTACACCTTC. Residues: CASSSGGQGGYTF. The full variable domain, its missing parts supplied by reference TRBV5-1 and TRBJ1-2, is KAGVTQTPRYLIKTRGQQVTLSCSPISGHRSVSWYQQTPGQGLQFLFEYFSETQRNKGNFPGRFSGRQFSNSRSEMNVSTLELGDSALYLCASSSGGQGGYTFGSGTRLTVV.

The rearrangement joins TRBV29-1 to TRBJ2-3; D is possibly TRBD2 (5 bases). Trimming left V 4 bases short and J 0 bases short, with 11 bases between. Germline V gene data show CDR1 as SQVTM and CDR2 as ANQGSEA. The CDR3 loop spans 14 amino acids. CDR3 protein: CSVGAVLSTDTQYF. CDR3 in DNA: TGCAGCGTTGGAGCGGTGCTTAGCACAGATACGCAGTATTTT.

The chain is built from TRBV14 and TRBJ2-7; 12 bases fit TRBD2. Germline V lookup: CDR1 SGHDN, CDR2 FVKESK. This CDR3 comprises 15 residues. Trimming removed 6 bases from V and 5 bases from J; junction bases left unmatched: 8. CDR3 nucleotides: TGTGCCAGCAGTCGACTAGCGGGAGATCTCCACGAGCAGTACTTC. Residues: CASSRLAGDLHEQYF.